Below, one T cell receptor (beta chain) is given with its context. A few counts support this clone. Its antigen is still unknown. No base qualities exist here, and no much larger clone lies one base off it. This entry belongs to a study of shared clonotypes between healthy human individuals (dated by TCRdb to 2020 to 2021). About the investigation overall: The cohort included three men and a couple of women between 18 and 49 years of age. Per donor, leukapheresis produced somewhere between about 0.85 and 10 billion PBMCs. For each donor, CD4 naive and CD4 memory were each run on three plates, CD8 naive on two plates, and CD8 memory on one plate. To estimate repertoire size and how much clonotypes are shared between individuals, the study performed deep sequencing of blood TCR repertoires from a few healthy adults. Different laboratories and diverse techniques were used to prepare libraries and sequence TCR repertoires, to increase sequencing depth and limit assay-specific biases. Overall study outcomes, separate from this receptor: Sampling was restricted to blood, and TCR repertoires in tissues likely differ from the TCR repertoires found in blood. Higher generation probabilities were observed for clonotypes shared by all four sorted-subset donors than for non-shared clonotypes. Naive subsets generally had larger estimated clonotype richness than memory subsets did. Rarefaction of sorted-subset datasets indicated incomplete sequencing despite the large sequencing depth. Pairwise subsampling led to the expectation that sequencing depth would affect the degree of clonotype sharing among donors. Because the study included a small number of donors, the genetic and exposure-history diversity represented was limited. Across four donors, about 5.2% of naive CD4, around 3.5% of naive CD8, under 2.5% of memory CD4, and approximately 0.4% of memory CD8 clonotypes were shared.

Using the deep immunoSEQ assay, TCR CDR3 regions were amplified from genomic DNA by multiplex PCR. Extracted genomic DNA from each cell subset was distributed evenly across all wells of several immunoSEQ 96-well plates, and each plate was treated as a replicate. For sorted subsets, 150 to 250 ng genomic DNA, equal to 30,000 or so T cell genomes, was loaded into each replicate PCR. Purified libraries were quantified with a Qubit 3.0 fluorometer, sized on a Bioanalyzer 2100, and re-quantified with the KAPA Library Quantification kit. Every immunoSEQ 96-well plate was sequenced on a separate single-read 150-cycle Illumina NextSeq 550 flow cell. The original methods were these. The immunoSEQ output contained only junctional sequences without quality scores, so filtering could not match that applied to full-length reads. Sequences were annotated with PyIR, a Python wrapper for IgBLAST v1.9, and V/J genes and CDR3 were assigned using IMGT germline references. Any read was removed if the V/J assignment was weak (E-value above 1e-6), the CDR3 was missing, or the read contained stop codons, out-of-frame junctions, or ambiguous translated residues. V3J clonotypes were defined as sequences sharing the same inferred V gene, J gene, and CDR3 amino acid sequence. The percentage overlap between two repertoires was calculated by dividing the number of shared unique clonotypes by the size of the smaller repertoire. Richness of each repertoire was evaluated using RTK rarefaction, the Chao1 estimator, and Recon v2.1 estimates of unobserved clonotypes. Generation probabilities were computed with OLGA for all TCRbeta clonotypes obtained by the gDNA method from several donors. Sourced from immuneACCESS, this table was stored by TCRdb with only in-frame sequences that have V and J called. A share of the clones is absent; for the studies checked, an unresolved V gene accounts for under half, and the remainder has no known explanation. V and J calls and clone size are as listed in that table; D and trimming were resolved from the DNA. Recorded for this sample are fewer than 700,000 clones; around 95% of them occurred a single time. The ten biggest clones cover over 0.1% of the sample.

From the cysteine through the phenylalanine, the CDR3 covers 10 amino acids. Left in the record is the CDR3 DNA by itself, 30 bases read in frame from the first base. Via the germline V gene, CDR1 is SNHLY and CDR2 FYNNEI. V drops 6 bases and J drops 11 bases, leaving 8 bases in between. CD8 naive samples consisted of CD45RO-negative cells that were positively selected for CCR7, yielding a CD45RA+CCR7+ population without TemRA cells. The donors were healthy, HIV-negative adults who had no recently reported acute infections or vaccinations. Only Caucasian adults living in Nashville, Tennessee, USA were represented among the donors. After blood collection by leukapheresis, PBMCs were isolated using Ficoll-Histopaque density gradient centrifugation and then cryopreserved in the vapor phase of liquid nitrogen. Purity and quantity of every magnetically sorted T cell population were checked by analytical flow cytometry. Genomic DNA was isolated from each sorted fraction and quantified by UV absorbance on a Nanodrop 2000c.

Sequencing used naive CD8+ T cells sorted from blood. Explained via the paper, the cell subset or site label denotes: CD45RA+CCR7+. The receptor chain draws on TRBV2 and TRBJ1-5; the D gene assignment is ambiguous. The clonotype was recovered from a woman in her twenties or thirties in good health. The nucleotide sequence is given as TGTGCCAGCAGGGGCCTCGCCCAGCATTTT. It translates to CASRGLAQHF.